This entry features one T cell receptor beta chain sequence. The sample comes from a study of T cells in Graves' hyperthyroidism and ophthalmopathy. Amplification of TCR beta CDR3 regions used RNA as the template. HTBI primers were used for first-round RT-PCR of the TCR CDR3. In TCRdb, the multiplex PCR reads were re-called with MiXCR into one record per CDR3 protein. The data hold 550,000 to 700,000 distinct CDR3 sequences, with 46% observed a single time. Diagnoses used clinical symptoms, serum thyroxine and TRAb, thyroid ultrasound and orbital computed tomography. The CDR3 has 15 residues. Deletions cut 0 bases from V and 4 bases from J, with 10 bases between. In germline, CDR1 is SGDLS, CDR2 YYNGEE.

The TCR sequence derives from an adult woman with Graves' disease, either hyperthyroidism or ophthalmopathy (not recorded which). Sequenced sample: peripheral blood or thyroid tissue (not recorded which). The chain is built from TRBV9 and TRBJ1-4; D is unclear. This CDR3 reads CASSVEGLNNEKLFF. The CDR3 DNA reads TGTGCCAGCAGCGTAGAGGGCCTCAATAATGAAAAACTGTTTTTT.